Presented here are 5 T cell receptor beta chains from one specimen sequenced in a study of blood T cell repertoires in COVID-19. Sequenced by immunoSEQ multiplex PCR; TCRdb stores in-frame clones only, minus some. In the table there are some 170,000 clones, about nine tenths of which are singletons. Sequencing was done on a sample of peripheral blood. These receptors originate from a woman between 50 and 59 years old with acute or convalescent COVID-19.

V usage is TRBV28 and J usage is TRBJ2-1, with 7 bases matching TRBD2. This CDR3 is 15 amino acids long. CDR1 and CDR2 (germline): MDHEN, SYDVKM. V was pared by 2 bases and J by 0 bases, with 1 base of the junction left unmatched. CDR3 amino acids: CASSLAGVSYNEQFF. The CDR3 bases are TGTGCCAGCAGTTTAGCGGGAGTCTCCTACAATGAGCAGTTCTTC.

The rearrangement joins TRBV19 to TRBJ1-5; D not resolved. This CDR3 is built from 13 residues. V was cut by 5 bases and J by 6 bases, with 11 bases left in between. The germline V gene has CDR1 LNHDA and CDR2 SQIVND (reference sequence). Here the CDR3 DNA reads TGTGCCAGTAGTGTACTAGACACTCAGCCCCAGCATTTT. This gives the protein CASSVLDTQPQHF.

The rearrangement uses TRBV6-5 and TRBJ1-2; weak D call: TRBD1 (5 bases). Trimming removed 0 bases at V and 2 bases at J, with 7 bases between. The CDR3 is 14 residues long. CDR1 is MNHEY, CDR2 SVGAGI, per germline. CDR3 sequence (DNA): TGTGCCAGCAGTTACTCTCGACAGAACTATGGCTACACCTTC. Its translation: CASSYSRQNYGYTF.

The rearrangement uses TRBV7-9 and TRBJ2-3, with 12 bases aligning to TRBD1. Looked up from germline, CDR1 is SEHNR and CDR2 is FQNEAQ (reference sequence). This CDR3 is built from 17 residues. The V gene end was trimmed by 5 bases and the J gene end by 3 bases; junction bases not matched to a gene: 9. CDR3 DNA sequence: TGTGCCAGCAGCCCCACCGGGACAGGGGGCTGGACAGATACGCAGTATTTT. Translated, it gives CASSPTGTGGWTDTQYF.

This chain connects TRBV11-3 to TRBJ1-4; maybe TRBD1 (5 bases). The germline gives CDR1 SGHNT, CDR2 YENEEA. There are 16 residues in the CDR3. Trimming left V 0 bases short and J 8 bases short, with 16 bases between. CDR3 nucleotides: TGTGCCAGCAGCTTAGATGCCGGGGCGCGGGAGGAAAAACTGTTTTTT. Amino acid sequence: CASSLDAGAREEKLFF.